This T cell receptor (beta chain) was recorded in a study of OX40 agonist ivuxolimab in advanced cancers. Study-wide background: Patients received the agonistic anti-OX40 (CD134) antibody ivuxolimab. Patients with prior anti-PD-1, anti-PD-L1 or anti-CTLA-4 therapy were eligible; 40% had some.

Generated by immunoSEQ multiplex PCR, the TCRdb table keeps only in-frame clones and is missing some. The top ten hold over 0.4% of the sample, which has fewer than 100,000 clones, 87% seen once. The CDR3 is 13 amino acids. The germline V and J ends were trimmed by 4 bases and 4 bases, with 7 bases remaining between them. Germline lookup yields CDR1 SGHAT and CDR2 FQNNGV. The specimen comprised CD4+ or CD8+ T cells sorted from blood, sampled in a trial of the OX40 agonist ivuxolimab. This clonotype originated in an adult with an advanced solid tumor such as melanoma, head and neck, liver or kidney cancer. This rearrangement joins TRBV11-2 to TRBJ2-2, with D unclear. The chain's CDR3 is CASSSPGTGELFF. Written as DNA, the CDR3 is TGTGCCAGCAGCTCACCTGGCACCGGGGAGCTGTTTTTT.